This entry concerns a single T cell receptor (beta chain). One end of the junction is discordant with germline, which a read error may explain. This specimen belongs to a study of tumor and adjacent non-tumor tissue in lung cancer. The template was RNA from unsorted bulk tissue. The library came from three nested PCR rounds adapted from ARM-PCR protocols. TCRdb called the multiplex PCR reads again in MiXCR, with one record for every CDR3 protein. Among approximately 130,000 distinct CDR3 sequences listed, about 66% were seen once. The receptor comes from a man aged 25 to 40 with non-small cell lung cancer. Material for sequencing was lung tumor tissue.

DNA of the CDR3: TGTGCCATCAGGGGACCGACTAGCGGGGGGGGAAACACCGGGGACCTGTTTTTT. Protein: CAIRGPTSGGGNTGDLFF. This chain links TRBV10-3 with TRBJ2-2; 14 nucleotides align to TRBD2. There are 18 residues in the CDR3. Germline V gene data show CDR1 as ENHRY and CDR2 as SYGVKD.